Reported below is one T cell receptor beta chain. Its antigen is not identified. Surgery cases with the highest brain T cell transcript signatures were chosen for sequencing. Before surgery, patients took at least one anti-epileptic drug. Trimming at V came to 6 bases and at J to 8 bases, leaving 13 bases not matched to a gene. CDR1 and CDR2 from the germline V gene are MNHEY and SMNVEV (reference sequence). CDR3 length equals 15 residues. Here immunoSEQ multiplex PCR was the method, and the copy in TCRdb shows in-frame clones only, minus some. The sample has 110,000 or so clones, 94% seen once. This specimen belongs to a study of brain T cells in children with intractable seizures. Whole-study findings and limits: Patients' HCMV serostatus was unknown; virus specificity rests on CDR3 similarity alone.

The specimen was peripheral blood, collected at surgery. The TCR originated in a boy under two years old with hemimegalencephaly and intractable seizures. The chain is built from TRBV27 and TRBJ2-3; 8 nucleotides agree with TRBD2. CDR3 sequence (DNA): TGTGCCAGCAGATCCGTTCGGGGGGGGGCGGGTACGCAGTATTTT. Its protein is CASRSVRGGAGTQYF.